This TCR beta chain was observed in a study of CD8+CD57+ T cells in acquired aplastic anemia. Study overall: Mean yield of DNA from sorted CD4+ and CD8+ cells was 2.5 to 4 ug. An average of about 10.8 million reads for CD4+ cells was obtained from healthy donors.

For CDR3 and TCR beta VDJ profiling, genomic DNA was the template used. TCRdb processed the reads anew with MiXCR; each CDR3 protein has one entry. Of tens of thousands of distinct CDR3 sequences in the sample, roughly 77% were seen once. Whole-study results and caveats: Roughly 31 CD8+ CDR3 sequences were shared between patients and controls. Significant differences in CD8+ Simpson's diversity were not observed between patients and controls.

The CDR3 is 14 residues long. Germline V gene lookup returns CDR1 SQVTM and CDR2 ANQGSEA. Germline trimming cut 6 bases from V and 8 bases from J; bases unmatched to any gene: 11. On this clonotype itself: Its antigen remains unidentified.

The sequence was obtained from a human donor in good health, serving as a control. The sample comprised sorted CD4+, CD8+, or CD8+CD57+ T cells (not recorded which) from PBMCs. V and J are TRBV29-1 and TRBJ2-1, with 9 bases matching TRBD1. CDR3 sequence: CSVPPGQGTHEQFF. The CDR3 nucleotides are TGCAGCGTCCCGCCCGGACAGGGGACCCATGAGCAGTTCTTC.